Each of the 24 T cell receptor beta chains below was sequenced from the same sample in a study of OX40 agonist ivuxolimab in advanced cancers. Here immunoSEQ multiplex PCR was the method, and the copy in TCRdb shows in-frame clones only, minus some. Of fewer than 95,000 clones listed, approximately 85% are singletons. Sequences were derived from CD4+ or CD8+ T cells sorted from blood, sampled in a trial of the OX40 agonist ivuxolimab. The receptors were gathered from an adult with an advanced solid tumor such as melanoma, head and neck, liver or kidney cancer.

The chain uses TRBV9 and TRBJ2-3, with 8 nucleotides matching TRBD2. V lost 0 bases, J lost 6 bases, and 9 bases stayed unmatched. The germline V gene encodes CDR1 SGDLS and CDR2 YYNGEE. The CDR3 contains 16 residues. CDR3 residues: CASSVGAGGGLDTQYF. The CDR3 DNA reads TGTGCCAGCAGCGTAGGAGCGGGCGGGGGGCTGGATACGCAGTATTTT. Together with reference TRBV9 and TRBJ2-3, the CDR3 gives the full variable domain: DSGVTQTPKHLITATGQRVTLRCSPRSGDLSVYWYQQSLDQGLQFLIQYYNGEERAKGNILERFSAQQFPDLHSELNLSSLELGDSALYFCASSVGAGGGLDTQYFGPGTRLTVL.

This CDR3 reads CASSYSGQGRETQYF. CDR3 nucleotide sequence: TGTGCCAGCAGTTACTCGGGGCAGGGGCGGGAGACCCAGTACTTC. V and J are TRBV6-5 and TRBJ2-5; D possibly corresponds to TRBD1 (6 bases). The germline V gene encodes CDR1 MNHEY and CDR2 SVGAGI. This CDR3 region has 15 residues. With 0 bases removed from V and 5 bases from J, the gap between germline ends came to 13 bases.

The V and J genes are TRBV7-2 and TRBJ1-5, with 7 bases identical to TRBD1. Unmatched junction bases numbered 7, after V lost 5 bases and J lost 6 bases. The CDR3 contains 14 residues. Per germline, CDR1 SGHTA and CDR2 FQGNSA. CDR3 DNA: TGTGCCAGCAGCGGGGGACAGCCGGGTCAGCCCCAGCATTTT. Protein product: CASSGGQPGQPQHF. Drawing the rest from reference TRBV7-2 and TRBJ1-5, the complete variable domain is GAGVSQSPSNKVTEKGKDVELRCDPISGHTALYWYRQSLGQGLEFLIYFQGNSAPDKSGLPSDRFSAERTGGSVSTLTIQRTQQEDSAVYLCASSGGQPGQPQHFGDGTRLSIL.

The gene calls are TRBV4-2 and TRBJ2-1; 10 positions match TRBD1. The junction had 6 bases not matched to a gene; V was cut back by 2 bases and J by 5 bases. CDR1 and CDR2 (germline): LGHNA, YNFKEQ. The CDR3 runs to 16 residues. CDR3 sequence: CASSQQTGGGNNEQFF. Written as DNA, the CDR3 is TGTGCCAGCAGCCAACAGACAGGGGGCGGAAACAATGAGCAGTTCTTC.

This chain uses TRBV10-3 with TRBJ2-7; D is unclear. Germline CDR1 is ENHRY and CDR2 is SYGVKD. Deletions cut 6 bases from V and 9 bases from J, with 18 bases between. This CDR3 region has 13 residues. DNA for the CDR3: TGTGCCATCAGCACTACCGAAGAAATGGGGCAGTACTTC. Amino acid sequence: CAISTTEEMGQYF.

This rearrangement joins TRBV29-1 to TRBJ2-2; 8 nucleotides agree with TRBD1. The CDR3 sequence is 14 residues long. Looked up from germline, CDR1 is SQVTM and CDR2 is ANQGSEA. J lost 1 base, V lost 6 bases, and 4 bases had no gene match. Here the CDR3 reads CSVAGTGNTGELFF. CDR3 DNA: TGCAGCGTAGCCGGGACAGGGAACACCGGGGAGCTGTTTTTT.

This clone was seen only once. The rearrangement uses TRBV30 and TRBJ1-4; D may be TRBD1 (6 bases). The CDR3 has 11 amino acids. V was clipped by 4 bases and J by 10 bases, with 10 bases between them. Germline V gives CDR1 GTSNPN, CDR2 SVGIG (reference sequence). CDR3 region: CAWNLGGKLFF. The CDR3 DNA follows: TGTGCCTGGAACCTAGGGGGAAAACTGTTTTTT.

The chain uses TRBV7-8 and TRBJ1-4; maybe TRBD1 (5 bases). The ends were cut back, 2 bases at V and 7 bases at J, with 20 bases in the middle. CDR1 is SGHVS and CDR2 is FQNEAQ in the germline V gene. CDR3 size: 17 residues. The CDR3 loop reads CASSLKSPGRVGEKLFF. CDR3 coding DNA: TGTGCCAGCAGCTTAAAATCCCCGGGGCGAGTCGGTGAAAAACTGTTTTTT.

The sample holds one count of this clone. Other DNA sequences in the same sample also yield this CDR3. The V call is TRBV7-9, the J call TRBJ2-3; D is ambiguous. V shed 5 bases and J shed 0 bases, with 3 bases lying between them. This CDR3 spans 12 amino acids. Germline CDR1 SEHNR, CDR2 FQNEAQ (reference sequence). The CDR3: CASSPSTDTQYF. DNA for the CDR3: TGTGCCAGCAGCCCAAGCACAGATACGCAGTATTTT. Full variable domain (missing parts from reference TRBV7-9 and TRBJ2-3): DTGVSQNPRHKITKRGQNVTFRCDPISEHNRLYWYRQTLGQGPEFLTYFQNEAQLEKSRLLSDRFSAERPKGSFSTLEIQRTEQGDSAMYLCASSPSTDTQYFGPGTRLTVL.

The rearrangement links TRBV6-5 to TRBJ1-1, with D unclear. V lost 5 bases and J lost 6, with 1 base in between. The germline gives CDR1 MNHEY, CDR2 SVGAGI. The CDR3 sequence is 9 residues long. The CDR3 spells CASSPEAFF. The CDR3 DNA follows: TGTGCCAGCAGTCCTGAAGCTTTCTTT.

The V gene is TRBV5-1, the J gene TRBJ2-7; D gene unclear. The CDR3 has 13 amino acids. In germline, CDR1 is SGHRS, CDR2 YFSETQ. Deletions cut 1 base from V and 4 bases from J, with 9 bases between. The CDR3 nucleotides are TGCGCCAGCAGCTTGCAGTCTGTTTACGAGCAGTACTTC. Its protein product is CASSLQSVYEQYF. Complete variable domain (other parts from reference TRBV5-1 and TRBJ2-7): KAGVTQTPRYLIKTRGQQVTLSCSPISGHRSVSWYQQTPGQGLQFLFEYFSETQRNKGNFPGRFSGRQFSNSRSEMNVSTLELGDSALYLCASSLQSVYEQYFGPGTRLTVT.

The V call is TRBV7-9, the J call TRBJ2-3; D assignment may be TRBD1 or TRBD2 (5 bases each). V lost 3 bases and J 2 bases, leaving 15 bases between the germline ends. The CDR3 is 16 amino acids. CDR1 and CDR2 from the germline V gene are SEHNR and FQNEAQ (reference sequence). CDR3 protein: CASSFEGRQHTDTQYF. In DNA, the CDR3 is TGTGCCAGCAGCTTCGAGGGACGTCAGCACACAGATACGCAGTATTTT. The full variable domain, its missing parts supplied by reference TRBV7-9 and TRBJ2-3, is DTGVSQNPRHKITKRGQNVTFRCDPISEHNRLYWYRQTLGQGPEFLTYFQNEAQLEKSRLLSDRFSAERPKGSFSTLEIQRTEQGDSAMYLCASSFEGRQHTDTQYFGPGTRLTVL.

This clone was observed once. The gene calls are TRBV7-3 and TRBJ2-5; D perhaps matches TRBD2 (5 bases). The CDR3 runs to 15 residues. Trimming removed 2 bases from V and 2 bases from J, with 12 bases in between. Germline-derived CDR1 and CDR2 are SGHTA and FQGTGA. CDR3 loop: CASSLSSSLQETQYF. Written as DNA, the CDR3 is TGTGCCAGCAGCTTATCTAGCTCTTTACAAGAGACCCAGTACTTC.

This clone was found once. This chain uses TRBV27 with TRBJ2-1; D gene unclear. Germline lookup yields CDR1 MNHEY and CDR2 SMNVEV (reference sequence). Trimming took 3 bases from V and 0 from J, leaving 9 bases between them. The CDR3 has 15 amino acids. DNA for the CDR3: TGTGCCAGCAGTTTTGACGGTCTCTCCTACAATGAGCAGTTCTTC. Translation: CASSFDGLSYNEQFF.

The CDR3 loop is CASSFRTEATPGELFF. In nucleotides, the CDR3 is TGTGCCAGCAGCTTCAGGACGGAAGCTACACCCGGGGAGCTGTTTTTT. The chain links TRBV5-5 to TRBJ2-2; D unclear. Germline CDR1 reads SGHKS; CDR2 reads YYEKEE (reference sequence). Between the trimmed V and J ends, which lost 2 bases and 6 bases, there was a span of 17 bases. The CDR3 is 16 amino acids.

CDR3 DNA sequence: TGTGCCAGCAGCGTCAGGGGGGGGAACACCGGGGAGCTGTTTTTT. Its translation is CASSVRGGNTGELFF. The chain employs TRBV9 and TRBJ2-2; D may be TRBD1 or TRBD2 (7 bases each). CDR1 and CDR2 from the germline V gene are SGDLS and YYNGEE. The CDR3 covers 15 residues. Trimming left V 2 bases short and J 1 base short, with 9 bases between.

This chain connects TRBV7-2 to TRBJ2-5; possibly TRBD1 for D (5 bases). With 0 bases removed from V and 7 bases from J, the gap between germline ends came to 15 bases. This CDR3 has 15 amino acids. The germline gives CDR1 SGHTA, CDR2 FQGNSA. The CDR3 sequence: CASSLAQQGAGTQYF. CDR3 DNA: TGTGCCAGCAGCTTAGCCCAACAAGGGGCAGGGACCCAGTACTTC.

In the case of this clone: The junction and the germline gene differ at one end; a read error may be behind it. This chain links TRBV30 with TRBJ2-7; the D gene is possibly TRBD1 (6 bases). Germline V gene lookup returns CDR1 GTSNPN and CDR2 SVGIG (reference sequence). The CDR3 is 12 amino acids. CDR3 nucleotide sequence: TGTGCCTGGAGTGTACGAGGTGGGGTTAGGGGGTTC. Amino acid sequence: CAWSVRGGVRGF.

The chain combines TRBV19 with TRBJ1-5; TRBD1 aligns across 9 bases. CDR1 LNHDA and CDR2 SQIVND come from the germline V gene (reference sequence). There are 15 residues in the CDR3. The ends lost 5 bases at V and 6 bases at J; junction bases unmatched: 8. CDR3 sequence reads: CASSPGGQGAQPQHF. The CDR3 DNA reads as TGTGCCAGTAGTCCTGGGGGACAGGGAGCTCAGCCCCAGCATTTT. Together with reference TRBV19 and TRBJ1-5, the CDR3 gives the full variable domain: DGGITQSPKYLFRKEGQNVTLSCEQNLNHDAMYWYRQDPGQGLRLIYYSQIVNDFQKGDIAEGYSVSREKKESFPLTVTSAQKNPTAFYLCASSPGGQGAQPQHFGDGTRLSIL.

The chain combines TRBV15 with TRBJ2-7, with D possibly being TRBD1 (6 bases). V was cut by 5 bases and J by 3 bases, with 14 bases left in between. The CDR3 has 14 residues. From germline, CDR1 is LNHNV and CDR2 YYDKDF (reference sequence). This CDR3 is CATSRGGADYEQYF. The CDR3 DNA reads TGTGCCACCAGCCGTGGGGGCGCCGACTACGAGCAGTACTTC.

The CDR3 DNA is TGCGCCAGCAGCCAAGATTCAGGTCAGAATGAAAAACTGTTTTTT. This translates into CASSQDSGQNEKLFF. The chain has TRBV4-1 and TRBJ1-4; D unresolved. V lost 0 bases and J 5 bases, leaving 10 bases between the germline ends. CDR3 length equals 15 residues. Germline values: CDR1 MGHRA, CDR2 YSYEKL.

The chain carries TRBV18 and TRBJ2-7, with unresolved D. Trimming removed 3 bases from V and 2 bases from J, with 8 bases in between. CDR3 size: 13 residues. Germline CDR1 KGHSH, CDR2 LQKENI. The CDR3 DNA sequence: TGTGCCAGCTCACCGGCATTCGCCTACGAGCAGTACTTC. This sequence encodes CASSPAFAYEQYF.

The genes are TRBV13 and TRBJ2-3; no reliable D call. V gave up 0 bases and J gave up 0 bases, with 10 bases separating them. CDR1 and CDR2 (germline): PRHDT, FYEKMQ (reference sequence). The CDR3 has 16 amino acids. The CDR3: CASSLGLPTSTDTQYF. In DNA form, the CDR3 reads TGTGCCAGCAGCTTAGGCCTTCCTACTAGCACAGATACGCAGTATTTT.

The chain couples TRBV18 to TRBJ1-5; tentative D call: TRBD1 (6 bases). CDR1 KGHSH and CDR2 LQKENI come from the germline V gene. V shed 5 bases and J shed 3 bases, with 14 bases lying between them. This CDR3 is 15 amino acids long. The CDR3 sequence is CASSFAQGANQPQHF. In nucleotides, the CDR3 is TGTGCCAGCTCATTCGCACAGGGAGCCAATCAGCCCCAGCATTTT.